A single sample is the source of the 20 T cell receptor beta chains below, sequenced in a study of CD8 T cells in ankylosing spondylitis. A single record per CDR3 protein comes from TCRdb applying MiXCR to the 5' RACE reads. Among 200,000 to 300,000 distinct CDR3 sequences listed, 32% were seen once. Material for sequencing was blood, either unsorted or a sorted T cell fraction (not recorded which). These receptors all come from a male donor with ankylosing spondylitis or in good health (not recorded which).

The chain couples TRBV6-2 or TRBV6-3 to TRBJ2-7; tentatively, D is TRBD2 (6 bases). The CDR3 covers 21 residues. The V end was cut by 6 bases, the J end by 3 bases, with 36 bases between. Germline V gene data show CDR1 as MNHEY and CDR2 as SVGEGT. The CDR3 loop reads CASSGPDVLRRDQVGVYEQYF. The CDR3 DNA sequence: TGTGCCAGCAGCGGCCCGGACGTATTAAGGAGGGACCAAGTGGGGGTCTACGAGCAGTACTTC.

This chain connects TRBV10-2 to TRBJ2-6; maybe TRBD2 (5 bases). Looked up from germline, CDR1 is WSHSY and CDR2 is SAAADI. CDR3 length: 14 amino acids. V lost 7 bases and J lost 2, with 9 bases in between. CDR3 protein: CASNEGAGANVLTF. The CDR3 nucleotides are TGCGCCAGCAACGAGGGTGCTGGGGCCAACGTCCTGACTTTC.

This clonotype turned up a few times. This sequence joins TRBV29-1 and TRBJ2-5, with TRBD1 identical over 7 bases. CDR1 is SQVTM, CDR2 ANQGSEA, per germline. The CDR3 totals 14 residues. After removal of 5 bases from V and 2 bases from J, the junction contained 8 bases not matched to a gene. CDR3 amino acids: CSVLRGQDQETQYF. The CDR3 DNA is TGCAGCGTTCTCCGTGGACAGGATCAAGAGACCCAGTACTTC.

This sequence joins TRBV4-2 and TRBJ1-2; 8 bases are a match to TRBD1. The CDR3 sequence is 15 residues long. Germline-derived CDR1 and CDR2 are LGHNA and YNFKEQ. V trimming: 4 bases; J trimming: 3 bases; junction bases outside the gene matches: 7. CDR3 nucleotides: TGTGCCAGCAGCCCATCGACAGGGGTGGACTATGGCTACACCTTC. The encoded protein is CASSPSTGVDYGYTF.

The chain recombines TRBV27 with TRBJ2-7; D might be TRBD1 (6 bases). V was cut by 6 bases and J by 8 bases, with 17 bases left in between. This CDR3 spans 13 amino acids. CDR1 and CDR2 from the germline V gene are MNHEY and SMNVEV (reference sequence). The DNA for the CDR3 is TGTGCCAGCAGCGTACCGGGACATAACCAGCAGTACTTC. It encodes CASSVPGHNQQYF.

The DNA for the CDR3 is TGCAGTGCTAGAGAAAAGACAGGGTCCGAGCAGTACTTC. Encoded protein: CSAREKTGSEQYF. The genes are TRBV20-1 and TRBJ2-7; 7 bases align to TRBD1. Trimming took 0 bases from V and 6 from J; bases not matched to a gene: 5. Germline loops: CDR1 DFQATT, CDR2 SNEGSKA (reference sequence). The CDR3 has 13 amino acids.

The chain couples TRBV18 to TRBJ2-1, with TRBD1 as a possible D gene (5 bases). The germline V gene has CDR1 KGHSH and CDR2 LQKENI. The CDR3 extends over 16 amino acids. Trimming pared 2 bases from V and 5 bases from J, leaving 16 bases between. The CDR3 region is CASSPSSWQGNNEQFF. DNA of the CDR3: TGTGCCAGCTCACCAAGCTCCTGGCAGGGAAACAATGAGCAGTTCTTC.

The J gene is TRBJ2-4, the V gene TRBV20-1; possibly TRBD2 for D (6 bases). The CDR3 runs 14 residues. V lost 0 bases, J lost 6 bases, and 12 bases lay in between. Germline CDR1 DFQATT, CDR2 SNEGSKA (reference sequence). CDR3 nucleotides: TGCAGTGCTAGAGATCCCCACGGGGGAAACATTCAGTACTTC. Protein: CSARDPHGGNIQYF.

This clonotype has more than one count but fewer than ten. CDR3 amino acids: CASSLRLGTLASGATNEKLFF. The DNA for the CDR3 is TGTGCCAGCAGCTTGAGGCTTGGGACCTTGGCGTCGGGGGCAACTAATGAAAAACTGTTTTTT. The rearrangement uses TRBV5-4 and TRBJ1-4; tentative D call: TRBD1 (5 bases). This CDR3 region has 21 residues. Germline loops: CDR1 SGHNT, CDR2 YYREEE (reference sequence). The V gene lost 1 base and the J gene lost 0 bases, with 25 bases spanning the gap.

The rearrangement links TRBV29-1 to TRBJ1-1; D is ambiguous. V was cut by 4 bases and J by 0 bases, with 15 bases left in between. Germline CDR1 reads SQVTM; CDR2 reads ANQGSEA. The CDR3 is 15 amino acids. CDR3 coding DNA: TGCAGCGTTGTAGGGCAGCACTACATGAACACTGAAGCTTTCTTT. Encoded protein: CSVVGQHYMNTEAFF.

Points on this clonotype: A much larger clone is a single base away; this may be a read error. The J gene is TRBJ2-7, the V gene TRBV20-1; maybe TRBD2 (7 bases). Per germline, CDR1 DFQATT and CDR2 SNEGSKA (reference sequence). V lost 7 bases and J 5 bases, leaving 12 bases between the germline ends. The CDR3 loop spans 11 amino acids. CDR3: CSVGGGHEQYF. DNA for the CDR3: TGCAGTGTGGGCGGGGGCCACGAGCAGTACTTC.

V usage is TRBV29-1 and J usage is TRBJ2-6; D uncertain. V lost 6 bases and J lost 3, with 6 bases in between. Germline V CDR1 and CDR2: SQVTM, ANQGSEA. The CDR3 loop spans 12 amino acids. CDR3: CSVLIGANVLTF. CDR3 nucleotide sequence: TGCAGCGTACTGATTGGGGCCAACGTCCTGACTTTC.

The chain uses TRBV6-5 and TRBJ1-3; possibly TRBD1 for D (6 bases). The germline CDR1 and CDR2 sequences are MNHEY and SVGAGI. V gave up 0 bases and J gave up 2 bases, with 11 bases separating them. CDR3 size: 16 residues. Here the CDR3 DNA reads TGTGCCAGCAGTTACTCGCAGGGGAGGACTGGAAACACCATATATTTT. Translated: CASSYSQGRTGNTIYF.

This clonotype was recorded a few times. The rearrangement joins TRBV20-1 to TRBJ1-2; tentatively, D is TRBD1 (5 bases). Germline CDR1 DFQATT, CDR2 SNEGSKA (reference sequence). Trimming stripped 0 bases from V and 4 bases from J, with 12 bases between. The CDR3 sequence is 14 residues long. CDR3 in DNA: TGCAGTGCTAGAGATGGCGGGACGGGCTATGGCTACACCTTC. This translates into CSARDGGTGYGYTF.

This clonotype was seen at least ten times. CDR3 protein: CASSFGAHNEQFF. The CDR3 DNA sequence: TGTGCCAGCAGTTTTGGGGCGCACAATGAGCAGTTCTTC. This chain joins TRBV12-3 or TRBV12-4 and TRBJ2-1; perhaps TRBD1 as D (5 bases). V was pared by 3 bases and J by 5 bases, with 8 bases between. The CDR3 has 13 amino acids.

This clonotype was picked up many times. The chain is built from TRBV6-1 and TRBJ2-3; TRBD2 matches 8 bases. The CDR3 has 15 residues. V shed 8 bases, J shed 0 bases, and the junction held 7 bases outside the gene matches. Germline V gene sequence: CDR1 MNHNS, CDR2 SASEGT. CDR3 sequence (DNA): TGTGCCAGCTGCGGGGGGCAACCTAGCACAGATACGCAGTATTTT. Protein product: CASCGGQPSTDTQYF.

CDR3 sequence: CASRVTWGADTGELFF. The CDR3 nucleotides are TGTGCCAGCAGGGTCACGTGGGGCGCGGACACCGGGGAGCTGTTTTTT. The chain couples TRBV12-3 or TRBV12-4 to TRBJ2-2, with a weak D call TRBD1 (5 bases). The V end was cut by 6 bases, the J end by 3 bases, with 17 bases between. CDR3 length equals 16 residues.

This clonotype was seen a handful of times. V gene TRBV7-6 combines with J gene TRBJ2-5; D unresolved. Germline V gives CDR1 SGHVS, CDR2 FNYEAQ. V lost 0 bases and J lost 5, with 4 bases in between. CDR3 length: 12 residues. CDR3 region: CASSLALETQYF. The DNA of the CDR3 is TGTGCCAGCAGCTTAGCGCTGGAGACCCAGTACTTC.

This clonotype was seen ten or more times. The chain recombines TRBV20-1 with TRBJ1-5; 7 bases line up with TRBD1. V was pared by 2 bases and J by 2 bases, with 6 bases of the junction left unmatched. The length of the CDR3 is 15 residues. The germline CDR1 and CDR2 sequences are DFQATT and SNEGSKA (reference sequence). Written as DNA, the CDR3 is TGCAGTGCTAGAAAGGGGGCTCAAGGCAATCAGCCCCAGCATTTT. The encoded protein is CSARKGAQGNQPQHF.

This clonotype was seen more than once but under ten times. The CDR3 loop is CASTRTSGDLLLGYEQYF. CDR3 coding DNA: TGTGCCAGTACTCGGACTAGCGGGGACCTCCTTCTTGGGTACGAGCAGTACTTC. The J gene is TRBJ2-7, the V gene TRBV19; 12 bases are a match to TRBD2. This CDR3 has 18 residues. J was trimmed by 4 bases and V by 7 bases; bases with no gene match: 17. CDR1 and CDR2 from the germline V gene are LNHDA and SQIVND (reference sequence).